This T cell receptor (beta chain) was identified in a study of T cell responses to AZD1222 COVID-19 vaccine. Study-wide results and limits: Breadth and depth of Spike-specific TCRs rose after two AZD1222 doses. Just six AZD1222 recipients tested seropositive at baseline.

Notes on this clone: As yet, its antigen is unknown.

The CDR3 is made up of 13 amino acids. Trimming left V 2 bases short and J 7 bases short, with 11 bases between. The germline gives CDR1 SEHNR, CDR2 FQNEAQ (reference sequence). Only in-frame clones appear in the TCRdb table, and some are missing; sequencing was by immunoSEQ multiplex PCR. This repertoire shows approximately 100,000 clones, roughly 89% found once; its top ten account for more than 10%. V is TRBV7-9 and J is TRBJ1-1; D not certain. The clonotype originates from an adult in good health. The sample was peripheral blood, taken on day 0 of AZD1222 vaccination. As DNA, the CDR3 is TGTGCCAGCAGCTTACTTTCTTTAGGTGAAGCTTTCTTT. Translation: CASSLLSLGEAFF.